The source of this TCR beta chain is a study of blood T cell repertoires in COVID-19. Study-wide background: T cells, B-cell-depleted T cells, or PBMCs provided the cDNA or gDNA that served as material.

The germline CDR1 and CDR2 sequences are MNHEY and SVGEGT. The CDR3 consists of 13 residues. Trimming left V 6 bases short and J 4 bases short, with 12 bases between. Per the original methods: Reference gene primer amplification yielded estimated nucleated cell counts. Profiling relied on immunoSEQ multiplex PCR, and the TCRdb table lists in-frame clones only, not all of them. Clone size and the V and J calls come from that table; the DNA yielded D and trimming. The data show approximately 220,000 clones, with over 70% seen just once and about 8% held by the top ten. This TCR came from a woman older than 75 with acute or convalescent COVID-19. The chain links TRBV6-2 or TRBV6-3 to TRBJ1-2, with a possible D match to TRBD1 (5 bases). Sequencing was carried out using peripheral blood. The CDR3 bases are TGTGCCAGCAGATACGACAGCCCCTATGGCTACACCTTC. Translating gives CASRYDSPYGYTF.